This TCR beta chain was identified during a study of cytomegalovirus exposure and HLA in healthy donors (dated by TCRdb to between 2016 and 2019). Study-level background: An earlier analysis of several hundred of the donors reported approximately 300 Gb of sequence data and around 100 million unique TCR beta sequences obtained from roughly 180 million T cells. About 300 gigabases of sequencing data and tens of millions of unique TCR sequences were included in an early release covering about 620 HLA-typed donors. Of the 398 genotyped donors, more than 75% were placed in the genetic ancestry cluster associated with self-reported Caucasian donors. The study aimed to test whether cataloging public T cell receptors could reveal signatures of past pathogen exposure. The T cell repertoires of 670 or so subjects were profiled by immunosequencing and related to cytomegalovirus serostatus. A separate validation cohort of roughly 110 different subjects was used in addition to the roughly 670-subject first cohort. To predict cytomegalovirus infection status, the study brought together high-throughput TCR immunosequencing, statistical association of individual TCRs with disease status, and machine learning. A later analysis re-examined previously published TCR beta repertoires from several hundred donors and added high-resolution HLA genotyping to investigate patterns of TCR occurrence. Rather than using new phenotypic data, the later analysis identified candidate immune exposures from TCR beta sequences and from how often those sequences occurred across donors. To decide whether each TCR beta V gene segment behaved as functional or pseudogenic, an earlier analysis of some 600 of the donors relied on high-throughput TCR beta sequencing. Donor age, sex, ethnicity and CMV serostatus were compiled together with the repertoire data. Genome-wide SNP genotypes for about 55% of the roughly 670 donors were used in a later genetic analysis, which treated that subset as a discovery cohort. All discovery cohort repertoires had been generated on a single sequencing platform. HLA typing included class I and class II loci at four-digit resolution. Typing coverage varied by locus: roughly 629-640 donors for A, B, C, DRB1 and DQB1; about 520 for DQA1; some 610 for DPA1; around 490 for DPB1. Because of strong linkage in the cohort, roughly five DR-DQ haplotypes were treated as single units for association and clustering. Across 398 genotyped donors of the cohort, an average of approximately 200,000 unique TCR beta nucleotide sequences per donor were sequenced, and roughly 17% of those sequences were non-productive.

The cohort was made up of 666 healthy bone marrow donors. Cohort members were all nominally healthy when sampled, although unrecorded immune exposures were likely present. The donor tested CMV seropositive and was one of the 289 seropositive cohort members. Each donor provided a peripheral blood sample, and peripheral blood mononuclear cells were used for TCR beta sequencing. Genomic DNA was extracted from the blood cell samples with the Qiagen DNeasy Blood Extraction Kit. Broader findings and caveats from the paper: A few of the identified cytomegalovirus-associated TCR beta chains were confirmed in vitro to be specific for cytomegalovirus antigens. A later analysis found that TCR association rates varied across HLA loci, with DRB1 alleles showing the most associated TCRs and HLA-C alleles the fewest. Presence/absence analyses assumed roughly uniform sequencing depth across donors, an assumption that may not hold. The authors suggested that the approach could potentially be extended to other disease states and immunological phenotypes. HLA typing was unavailable for some donors at each locus, so association tests used only the typed subset. In a later genetic analysis, fewer N-insertions in productive TCRs were reported among donors in an Asian-associated ancestry cluster than the 666-donor mean. A further reported finding was that TCR beta sequences accurately predicted the HLA-A and HLA-B alleles for most subjects in the first cohort. For the cohort, immune exposure information was limited to CMV serostatus. Linkage disequilibrium might explain the correlated functional status among segregating V segments, but an unknown experimental factor could not be ruled out. Because counts were too low, seventeen rarely observed V segments, including chromosome 9 orphons, were excluded from the earlier analysis of 587 of the donors. The classifier was reported to diagnose cytomegalovirus status with high specificity and sensitivity in both the original and validation cohorts. When HLA alleles, especially DR and DQ, strongly co-occurred, TCR associations were difficult to assign to individual alleles. In a later analysis, HLA-associated TCR beta chains showed more clonal expansion and lower generation probabilities than non-associated chains that were equally common. A later genetic analysis associated a missense DCLRE1C variant with V-gene and J-gene trimming of TCR beta chains, and an independent cohort replicated the association. In a later analysis, several top co-occurrence clusters were reported to appear linked to parvovirus B19, influenza, CMV and Epstein-Barr virus. According to a later analysis, most CMV-associated TCR beta chains appeared to be HLA-restricted, and the HLA associations seemed to be driven largely by CMV exposure. This cohort had only TCR beta chains sequenced, and the lack of alpha or paired-chain data limited which features could be detected. A later analysis associated 15,000 to 20,000 TCR beta sequences with specific HLA alleles at a false discovery rate of 0.05. The sequencing pipeline was judged likely to have produced a cluster of highly shared sequence variants as a technical artifact. An earlier analysis of approximately 530 of the donors showed that most TCR beta V segments appeared in productive rearrangements either about 87% or about 30% of the time, which broadly matched IMGT annotations. Most TCR sequences were seen in very few donors, while some public TCRs were found in many individuals. Because the 87-base-pair reads could not distinguish some IMGT-functional V segments, including TRBV6-2 and TRBV6-3, those segments were excluded. The study listed 164 TCR beta chains as associated with cytomegalovirus.

Based on the germline V gene, the CDR1 and CDR2 sequences are LGHNA and YSLEER. Trimming leaves V shorter by 4 bases and J shorter by 4 bases, with the junction holding 6 bases beyond the gene matches. From cysteine to phenylalanine, the CDR3 is 15 amino acids long. Just CDR3 DNA is preserved here, 45 bases in frame from base 1. A remark on this clone: The specificity of this receptor is unknown. Nothing much larger sits one base from this clone, and base qualities are not available.

Preparation of the library involved the immunoSEQ multiplex PCR assay. For the multiplex PCR, a mixture combining 60 forward primers for TCR Vbeta segments and 13 reverse primers for TCR Jbeta segments was used. A multiplex PCR assay on genomic DNA amplified the CDR3 region of rearranged TCR beta genes. On the Illumina HiSeq System, the amplified TCR beta libraries were sequenced as 87-base-pair reads. The study's processing was this. A later analysis counted approximately 84 million unique TCR beta chains across the 666 repertoires, and roughly 9.9 million of these chains were shared by at least two donors. A nearest-neighbor algorithm error-corrected the raw reads and collapsed the reads into unique sequences, merging closely related sequences to remove PCR and sequencing errors. To assign V, D and J gene segments, CDR3 sequences were aligned to IMGT reference sequences. For a sequence to be retained, at least a six-nucleotide match to both a V gene segment and a J gene segment was required. Rearrangements were classified as productive when the CDR3 lacked stop codons and remained in frame with V and J, and all other rearrangements were classified as non-productive. Following IMGT convention, CDR3 was defined as the stretch from the second conserved V-encoded cysteine to the conserved J-encoded phenylalanine. The earlier analysis of 500 to 600 of the donors excluded sequences that lacked an unambiguous match to a single V gene segment. An earlier analysis of 587 of the donors classified V segments as functional when productive rearrangements were above 56.7% and as segregating when the standard deviation between donors was above 5%. A statistical classification framework was built to diagnose cytomegalovirus status from the catalog of TCR beta chain sequences. V and J gene assignment, in a later analysis, came from comparing TCR nucleotide sequences with IMGT/GENE-DB human TR gene sequences. In a later analysis, CDR3 sequences and most-parsimonious VDJ recombination scenarios were assigned using the TCRdist pipeline. In a later analysis, each TCR beta chain was defined by its CDR3 amino acid sequence together with its V-gene family, and reads lacking a unique V-gene family were excluded. As a way to deal with suspected cross-contamination and a sequencing artifact, a later analysis dropped 592 nucleotide sequences that were highly shared and had low generation probability. In a later analysis, a clonal expansion index for each public chain was calculated from normalized within-repertoire ranks of inferred template counts. A later analysis computed generation probabilities with a VDJ recombination model fitted to out-of-frame rearrangements, and checked the results against IGoR. A later analysis scored TCR-TCR, TCR-HLA and TCR-CMV co-occurrence with hypergeometric tests, applying a repertoire-size bias correction to TCR pairs. To estimate false discovery rates, a later analysis permuted the HLA or CMV assignments 20 times. In a later analysis, co-occurring TCRs were grouped using DBSCAN, and TCRdist sequence similarity was added for clustering within HLA-allele-positive subsets. Co-occurrence clustering excluded repertoires with fewer than 30,000 or more than 120,000 public chains, plus five with anomalous nucleotide sharing. TCRdb took this table from immuneACCESS and kept in-frame rearrangements with V and J called. Such tables lack part of the clones; where checked against another copy, unresolved V genes explain under half of the gap, and the rest is unexplained. V and J calls and clone size follow that table, whereas D and trimming were derived from the DNA. For this sample the table gives around 100,000 clones, of which roughly three quarters were detected only once. In total, the top ten clones hold under 13% of the sample.

This TCR was recovered from a woman aged 18 to 35 in good health and CMV-seropositive. Sample: PBMCs. The chain joins TRBV4-3 to TRBJ2-3, and TRBD1 aligns with 9 junction nucleotides. The CDR3 reads CASSPRQGGSDTQYF. DNA sequence: TGCGCCAGCAGCCCCCGACAGGGGGGCTCAGATACGCAGTATTTT.